The clone carrying this TCR beta chain has a single count. Antigen unknown. These data belong to a study of shared clonotypes between healthy human individuals. Study-level findings and limits: Among non-shared clonotypes, generation probabilities were lower than among those shared by all four donors. The study sampled only blood, and tissue repertoires likely differ. Relative to memory subsets, naive subsets generally showed larger estimated richness.

Here immunoSEQ multiplex PCR was the method, and the copy in TCRdb shows in-frame clones only, minus some. The table has about 2 million clones, about 95% seen once. Terminally differentiated effector memory CD45RA+ cells were excluded from the naive CD8 cells, which were CD45RO-negative and positively selected for CCR7. Donors were healthy HIV-negative adults without recent acute infections or vaccinations. This CDR3 spans 15 amino acids. The germline CDR1 and CDR2 sequences are SNHLY and FYNNEI. Between the trimmed V and J ends, which lost 3 bases and 0 bases, there was a span of 11 bases. The sample comprised naive CD8+ T cells sorted from blood. The chain uses TRBV2 and TRBJ1-2; D might be TRBD1 (5 bases). The receptor's source is a man aged 18 to 29 in good health. CDR3 coding DNA: TGTGCCAGCAGTGAGGGGGGGAATACTAACTATGGCTACACCTTC. Residues: CASSEGGNTNYGYTF.